Listed here are 32 T cell receptor beta chains from one sample, sequenced in a study of blood T cell repertoires in COVID-19. Some clones are missing from TCRdb's copy, which holds only in-frame ones; the method was immunoSEQ multiplex PCR. The sample holds roughly 100,000 clones, roughly 80% seen once. The source material was peripheral blood. The receptors stem from a woman of 80 years or more with acute or convalescent COVID-19.

J is TRBJ1-1 and V is TRBV6-1; D gene unclear. Germline V gene sequence: CDR1 MNHNS, CDR2 SASEGT. Trimming took off 1 base at V and 4 bases at J, with 10 bases between the two ends. The CDR3 is made up of 14 amino acids. CDR3 region: CASSEVRAGTEAFF. DNA of the CDR3: TGTGCCAGCAGTGAAGTCCGCGCCGGCACTGAAGCTTTCTTT.

The rearrangement uses TRBV5-4 and TRBJ2-5; 9 bases agree with TRBD2. Germline-derived CDR1 and CDR2 are SGHNT and YYREEE (reference sequence). The trim removed 0 bases at V and 5 bases at J, leaving 8 bases unmatched. The CDR3 has 16 residues. The CDR3 is CASSLAGSGSRETQYF. DNA of the CDR3: TGTGCCAGCAGCTTGGCAGGTAGCGGGAGTAGGGAGACCCAGTACTTC.

This chain links TRBV7-7 with TRBJ2-3; 8 bases match TRBD1. Germline loops: CDR1 SSHAT, CDR2 FNYEAQ (reference sequence). The trim removed 5 bases at V and 3 bases at J, leaving 4 bases unmatched. The CDR3 is made up of 14 amino acids. As DNA, the CDR3 is TGTGCCAGCAGCCGGAACAGGGGGACAGATACGCAGTATTTT. It translates to CASSRNRGTDTQYF. Full variable domain (missing parts from reference TRBV7-7 and TRBJ2-3): GAGVSQSPRYKVTKRGQDVTLRCDPISSHATLYWYQQALGQGPEFLTYFNYEAQPDKSGLPSDRFSAERPEGSISTLTIQRTEQRDSAMYRCASSRNRGTDTQYFGPGTRLTVL.

In nucleotides, the CDR3 is TGTGCCAGCAGCTTAGGACTAGCGGGACCCTCCTACGAGCAGTACTTC. As protein: CASSLGLAGPSYEQYF. V and J are TRBV11-2 and TRBJ2-7; 11 bases agree with TRBD2. In germline, CDR1 is SGHAT, CDR2 FQNNGV. The CDR3 covers 16 residues. J was trimmed by 0 bases and V by 1 base; bases with no gene match: 2.

The chain couples TRBV9 to TRBJ1-1; 10 bases are a match to TRBD1. Germline V gives CDR1 SGDLS, CDR2 YYNGEE. The junction had 5 bases not matched to a gene; V was cut back by 4 bases and J by 5 bases. The CDR3 length is 14 residues. CDR3 nucleotides: TGTGCCAGCAGCTCTAGGACAGGGGGAACTGAAGCTTTCTTT. Translated: CASSSRTGGTEAFF. Full variable domain (outside the CDR3, taken from reference TRBV9 and TRBJ1-1): DSGVTQTPKHLITATGQRVTLRCSPRSGDLSVYWYQQSLDQGLQFLIQYYNGEERAKGNILERFSAQQFPDLHSELNLSSLELGDSALYFCASSSRTGGTEAFFGQGTRLTVV.

The chain couples TRBV6-5 to TRBJ2-1, with 8 bases fitting TRBD2. V gave up 6 bases and J gave up 4 bases; unmatched junction bases: 8. The CDR3 totals 15 residues. Germline V gives CDR1 MNHEY, CDR2 SVGAGI. The CDR3 protein is CASSPGTSTYNEQFF. Here the CDR3 DNA reads TGTGCCAGCAGCCCCGGGACTAGTACTTACAATGAGCAGTTCTTC.

V is TRBV11-3 and J is TRBJ1-1; TRBD1 is a possible D gene (5 bases). CDR1 and CDR2 from the germline V gene are SGHNT and YENEEA. V was cut by 5 bases and J by 7 bases, with 11 bases left in between. This CDR3 spans 12 amino acids. The CDR3 coding sequence is TGTGCCAGCAGCGTGACAGAATTTGAAGCTTTCTTT. Its protein product is CASSVTEFEAFF.

Only a few counts were recorded for this clone. The chain uses TRBV7-9 and TRBJ2-4; TRBD1 might be the D (6 bases). CDR3 size: 15 residues. CDR1 SEHNR and CDR2 FQNEAQ come from the germline V gene (reference sequence). Trimming removed 4 bases from V and 2 bases from J, with 12 bases in between. CDR3 nucleotide sequence: TGTGCCAGCAGCTCGAGCGACAGGTCCAAAAACATTCAGTACTTC. Protein sequence: CASSSSDRSKNIQYF.

This rearrangement joins TRBV10-2 to TRBJ2-6; D not certain. The CDR3 contains 15 residues. Germline V gives CDR1 WSHSY, CDR2 SAAADI. Trimming removed 6 bases from V and 0 bases from J, with 9 bases in between. CDR3 in DNA: TGCGCCAGCAGCGCCATTAGCTCTGGGGCCAACGTCCTGACTTTC. Translation: CASSAISSGANVLTF.

The V call is TRBV2, the J call TRBJ2-7; D is ambiguous. Germline CDR1 is SNHLY and CDR2 is FYNNEI. The CDR3 is made up of 11 amino acids. The V and J ends lost 7 bases and 5 bases respectively, with 9 bases between them. The DNA for the CDR3 is TGTGCCAGCACCCGAGGTCACGAGCAGTACTTC. Its protein product is CASTRGHEQYF.

This chain links TRBV5-4 with TRBJ2-1, with 10 bases lining up with TRBD1. Germline values: CDR1 SGHNT, CDR2 YYREEE (reference sequence). The CDR3 has 15 amino acids. V shed 4 bases and J 10 bases; nucleotides not matched to a gene: 11. DNA of the CDR3: TGTGCCAGCAGCACGGACGGGACAGGGGCCCGGGAGCAGTTCTTC. Translated: CASSTDGTGAREQFF.

The chain couples TRBV19 to TRBJ1-5; no reliable D call. The germline V gene encodes CDR1 LNHDA and CDR2 SQIVND (reference sequence). The CDR3 length is 13 residues. V shed 5 bases and J shed 7 bases, with 12 bases lying between them. The CDR3 is CASSPDTSQPQHF. The CDR3 nucleotides are TGTGCCAGTAGTCCTGACACGAGCCAGCCCCAGCATTTT.

This sequence joins TRBV6-1 and TRBJ1-2; no clear D. CDR1 and CDR2 from the germline V gene are MNHNS and SASEGT. The CDR3 is 14 amino acids. Trimming pared 1 base from V and 1 base from J, leaving 7 bases between. CDR3 DNA: TGTGCCAGCAGTGAAGTATTCGGTAACTATGGCTACACCTTC. It is translated as CASSEVFGNYGYTF.

There are a few counts of this clone. V is TRBV7-2 and J is TRBJ1-3; no reliable D call. Germline V gene data show CDR1 as SGHTA and CDR2 as FQGNSA. The V and J ends lost 3 bases and 9 bases respectively, with 15 bases between them. The CDR3 is 14 residues long. In nucleotides, the CDR3 is TGTGCCAGCAGCTTGGGAGTTCATGAAAGCACCATATATTTT. It is translated as CASSLGVHESTIYF.

J is TRBJ2-4 and V is TRBV19; TRBD2 aligns across 13 bases. Germline V gene data show CDR1 as LNHDA and CDR2 as SQIVND (reference sequence). The V and J ends lost 5 bases and 7 bases, in that order; junction bases with no gene match: 8. The CDR3 covers 16 residues. DNA of the CDR3: TGTGCCAGTAGTCCGAGGACTAGCGGGAGCCTTAACATTCAGTACTTC. It specifies CASSPRTSGSLNIQYF.

This chain links TRBV25-1 with TRBJ1-5; D is perhaps TRBD1 (5 bases). This CDR3 comprises 15 residues. CDR1 and CDR2 from the germline V gene are MGHDK and SYGVNS. Trimming took off 7 bases at V and 0 bases at J, with 13 bases between the two ends. The CDR3 loop is CASTGRQYSNQPQHF. Written as DNA, the CDR3 is TGTGCCAGCACAGGAAGACAGTATAGCAATCAGCCCCAGCATTTT.

This clone was detected only once. The chain combines TRBV19 with TRBJ1-5, with D maybe TRBD1 (5 bases). Per the germline V gene, CDR1 is LNHDA and CDR2 is SQIVND (reference sequence). The CDR3 has 14 amino acids. V was cut by 3 bases and J by 6 bases, with 12 bases left in between. CDR3 nucleotides: TGTGCCAGTAGTATTATTGGGGGGAGTCAGCCCCAGCATTTT. Translated: CASSIIGGSQPQHF.

This chain uses TRBV2 with TRBJ2-7; 7 bases match TRBD2. The CDR3 extends over 15 amino acids. J was trimmed by 1 base and V by 3 bases; bases with no gene match: 6. From germline, CDR1 is SNHLY and CDR2 FYNNEI. CDR3 coding DNA: TGTGCCAGCAGTGATGCTAGCGGTCTTTCCTACGAGCAGTACTTC. Amino acids: CASSDASGLSYEQYF.

This chain uses TRBV12-3 or TRBV12-4 with TRBJ2-7, with a weak D call TRBD1 (6 bases). The V end lost 6 bases, the J end lost 6 bases, and 15 bases lay between the germline ends. The CDR3 has 13 residues. This chain's CDR3 is CASSKAGVSEQYV. The CDR3 coding sequence is TGTGCCAGCAGCAAAGCAGGGGTTAGCGAGCAGTACGTC.

The chain couples TRBV19 to TRBJ2-2, with D possibly matching TRBD2 (6 bases). CDR1 LNHDA and CDR2 SQIVND come from the germline V gene (reference sequence). This CDR3 contains 15 residues. Deletions cut 8 bases from V and 0 bases from J, with 13 bases between. The CDR3 spells CASPPRLANTGELFF. As DNA, the CDR3 is TGTGCCAGTCCCCCAAGACTAGCGAACACCGGGGAGCTGTTTTTT.

The genes are TRBV11-3 and TRBJ2-1; maybe TRBD1 (5 bases). This CDR3 spans 15 amino acids. Germline values: CDR1 SGHNT, CDR2 YENEEA. V was cut by 1 base and J by 7 bases, with 14 bases left in between. The CDR3 coding sequence is TGTGCCAGCAGCTTAGTGGGCAAGGCAGGGAATGAGCAGTTCTTC. Its protein product is CASSLVGKAGNEQFF.

The chain carries TRBV11-3 and TRBJ1-1; D gene unclear. The CDR3 runs 15 residues. Germline CDR1 SGHNT, CDR2 YENEEA. V lost 5 bases and J lost 1, with 14 bases in between. The CDR3 DNA reads TGTGCCAGCAGCAGGGTTCTGGGGAGGAACACTGAAGCTTTCTTT. It translates to CASSRVLGRNTEAFF.

This chain connects TRBV5-1 to TRBJ2-5; 9 bases align to TRBD1. The CDR3 runs 14 residues. With V trimmed by 4 bases and J by 3 bases, 4 bases remained unmatched. The V gene's germline CDR1 is SGHRS and CDR2 YFSETQ. In DNA form, the CDR3 reads TGCGCCAGCAGCATACGGGACAGGGAAGAGACCCAGTACTTC. This translates into CASSIRDREETQYF.

Only one count was recorded for this clone. J is TRBJ2-3 and V is TRBV5-1; D remains unclear. The CDR3 is made up of 12 amino acids. The germline V gene has CDR1 SGHRS and CDR2 YFSETQ. V lost 4 bases, J lost 5 bases, and 8 bases lay in between. CDR3 bases: TGCGCCAGCAGCAGCCAAAAAGATACGCAGTATTTT. Its translation is CASSSQKDTQYF.

V gene TRBV6-6 combines with J gene TRBJ1-1, with D perhaps matching TRBD1 (5 bases). V was trimmed by 4 bases and J by 3 bases, leaving 12 bases between them. This CDR3 has 14 residues. CDR1 is MNHNY and CDR2 is SVGAGI in the germline V gene (reference sequence). CDR3 region: CASSSQTGYTEAFF. CDR3 in DNA: TGTGCCAGCAGTTCCCAAACAGGATACACTGAAGCTTTCTTT.

This chain joins TRBV27 and TRBJ2-5; D perhaps matches TRBD1 (7 bases). The V end lost 8 bases, the J end lost 0 bases, and 10 bases lay between the germline ends. This CDR3 region has 13 residues. Germline V lookup: CDR1 MNHEY, CDR2 SMNVEV (reference sequence). In nucleotides, the CDR3 is TGTGCCAGCGGAGGGACAGACCAAGAGACCCAGTACTTC. Amino acids: CASGGTDQETQYF.

This chain links TRBV5-4 with TRBJ2-1; no clear D gene. There are 15 residues in the CDR3. Trimming left V 1 base short and J 5 bases short, with 13 bases between. Germline values: CDR1 SGHNT, CDR2 YYREEE (reference sequence). Written as DNA, the CDR3 is TGTGCCAGCAGCTTGACAAGCGCCCCGAACAATGAGCAGTTCTTC. This gives the protein CASSLTSAPNNEQFF.

This chain connects TRBV18 to TRBJ2-1; 15 nucleotides line up with TRBD2. V was clipped by 6 bases and J by 8 bases; unmatched bases: 5. The CDR3 sequence is 15 residues long. Per germline, CDR1 KGHSH and CDR2 LQKENI. The CDR3 region is CASSPGLAGGDEQFF. CDR3 bases: TGTGCCAGCTCCCCCGGACTAGCGGGAGGGGATGAGCAGTTCTTC.

This chain connects TRBV18 to TRBJ2-1; 8 bases fit TRBD2. Germline CDR1 is KGHSH and CDR2 is LQKENI. This CDR3 has 16 amino acids. V lost 4 bases to trimming and J lost 0 bases; unmatched junction nucleotides: 5. The CDR3 spells CASSRGSGSSYNEQFF. The DNA of the CDR3 is TGTGCCAGCTCACGCGGGAGCGGGAGCTCCTACAATGAGCAGTTCTTC.

The rearrangement links TRBV7-6 to TRBJ1-3; D possibly corresponds to TRBD1 (5 bases). The CDR3 runs 15 residues. Germline assignment: CDR1 SGHVS and CDR2 FNYEAQ. Trimming pared 5 bases from V and 1 base from J, leaving 12 bases between. This CDR3 is CASSQDGGSGNTIYF. The CDR3 nucleotides read TGTGCCAGCAGCCAGGACGGGGGATCTGGAAACACCATATATTTT.

The chain carries TRBV6-5 and TRBJ2-7; 9 nucleotides match TRBD2. Germline V gene sequence: CDR1 MNHEY, CDR2 SVGAGI. The CDR3 totals 14 residues. J lost 3 bases, V lost 4 bases, and 4 bases had no gene match. This chain's CDR3 is CASSLAGDIYEQYV. In DNA form, the CDR3 reads TGTGCCAGCAGTTTAGCGGGAGATATCTACGAGCAGTACGTC.

J is TRBJ1-1 and V is TRBV29-1; TRBD1 might be the D (5 bases). The CDR3 extends over 13 amino acids. The V end lost 5 bases, the J end lost 3 bases, and 13 bases lay between the germline ends. The germline V gene encodes CDR1 SQVTM and CDR2 ANQGSEA. Here the CDR3 reads CSVRWGGDTEAFF. CDR3 coding DNA: TGCAGCGTTCGGTGGGGGGGGGACACTGAAGCTTTCTTT.